This TCR beta chain was obtained from a study of cytomegalovirus exposure and HLA in healthy donors. General study findings and limits: Per published reports, the classifier diagnosed cytomegalovirus status with high specificity and sensitivity. Fewer than 20,000 TCR beta sequences were associated with HLA alleles at 0.05 false discovery rate in a later analysis. Cytomegalovirus-associated TCR beta chains were listed, numbering some 150.

In germline, CDR1 is MNHNS, CDR2 SASEGT. V shed 8 bases, J shed 0 bases, and the junction held 4 bases outside the gene matches. The CDR3 loop spans 14 amino acids. Primers for the PCR totalled 60 Vbeta and 13 Jbeta. Using immunoSEQ multiplex PCR, the repertoire was profiled, and TCRdb retains in-frame clones only, with some absent. The sample includes 90,000 or so clones, about three quarters seen only once; the top ten take roughly 2%. Comment on this clone: Its antigen is unidentified.

Donors were ostensibly healthy at sampling, although undocumented immune exposures were probable. This receptor was obtained from a boy between 10 and 17 years old in good health and CMV-seronegative. Material: PBMCs. V is TRBV6-1 and J is TRBJ1-2; 9 bases line up with TRBD1. As DNA, the CDR3 is TGTGCCAGCGGACAGGGGCCTTCTAACTATGGCTACACCTTC. It encodes CASGQGPSNYGYTF.